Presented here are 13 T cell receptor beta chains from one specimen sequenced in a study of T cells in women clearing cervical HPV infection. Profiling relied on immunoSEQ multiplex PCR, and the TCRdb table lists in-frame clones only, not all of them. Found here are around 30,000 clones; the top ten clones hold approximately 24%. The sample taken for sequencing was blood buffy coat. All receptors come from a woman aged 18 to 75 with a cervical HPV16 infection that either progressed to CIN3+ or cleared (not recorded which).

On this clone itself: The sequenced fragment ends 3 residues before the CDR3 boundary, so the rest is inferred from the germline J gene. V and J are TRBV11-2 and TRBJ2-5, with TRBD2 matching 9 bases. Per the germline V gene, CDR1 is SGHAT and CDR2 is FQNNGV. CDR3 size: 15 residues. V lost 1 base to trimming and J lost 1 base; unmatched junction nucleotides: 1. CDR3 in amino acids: CASSLGSGSQETQYF. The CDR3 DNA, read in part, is TGTGCCAGCAGCTTAGGTAGCGGGAGCCAAGAGACC.

CDR3 DNA (partial): TGCGCCAGCAGCTTGTTGGGACAGCAAGAGACC. Translation gives CASSLLGQQET. In full, the CDR3 reads CASSLLGQQETQYF. The chain employs TRBV5-1 and TRBJ2-5; 7 bases line up with TRBD1. The read ends 3 residues before the CDR3 terminus; that terminus is restored from the germline J gene. CDR1 SGHRS and CDR2 YFSETQ come from the germline V gene. The CDR3 runs to 14 residues. The V and J ends lost 1 base and 2 bases, in that order; junction bases with no gene match: 2.

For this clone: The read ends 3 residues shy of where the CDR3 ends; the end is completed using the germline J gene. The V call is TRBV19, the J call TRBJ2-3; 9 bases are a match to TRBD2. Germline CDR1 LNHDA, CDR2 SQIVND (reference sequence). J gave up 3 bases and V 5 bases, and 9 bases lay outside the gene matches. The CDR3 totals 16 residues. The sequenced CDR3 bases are TGTGCCAGTAGTCTCACCTCTAGCGGGACGACAGATACG. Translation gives CASSLTSSGTTDT. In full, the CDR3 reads CASSLTSSGTTDTQYF.

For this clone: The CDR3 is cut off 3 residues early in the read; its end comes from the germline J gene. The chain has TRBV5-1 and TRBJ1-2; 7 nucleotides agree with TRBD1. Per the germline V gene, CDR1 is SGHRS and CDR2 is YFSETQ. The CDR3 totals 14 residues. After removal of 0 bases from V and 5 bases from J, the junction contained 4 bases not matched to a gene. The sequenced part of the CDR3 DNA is TGCGCCAGCAGCTTGGAGGGACAGCGGTATGGC. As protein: CASSLEGQRYG. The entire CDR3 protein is CASSLEGQRYGYTF.

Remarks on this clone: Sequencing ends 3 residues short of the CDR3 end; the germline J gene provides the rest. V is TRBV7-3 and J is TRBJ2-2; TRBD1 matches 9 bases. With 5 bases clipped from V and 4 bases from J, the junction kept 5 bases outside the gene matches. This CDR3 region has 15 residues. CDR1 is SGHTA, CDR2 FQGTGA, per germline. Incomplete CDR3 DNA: TGTGCCAGCAGCCCCAACAGGGGGCTCACCGGGGAG. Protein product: CASSPNRGLTGE. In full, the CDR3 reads CASSPNRGLTGELFF.

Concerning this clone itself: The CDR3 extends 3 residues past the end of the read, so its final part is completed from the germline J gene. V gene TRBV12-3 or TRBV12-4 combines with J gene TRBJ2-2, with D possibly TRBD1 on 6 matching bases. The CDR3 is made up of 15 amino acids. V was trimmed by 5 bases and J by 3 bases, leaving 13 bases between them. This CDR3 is CASSHYSGDTGELFF. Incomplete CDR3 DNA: TGTGCCAGCAGTCACTACTCAGGGGACACCGGGGAG.

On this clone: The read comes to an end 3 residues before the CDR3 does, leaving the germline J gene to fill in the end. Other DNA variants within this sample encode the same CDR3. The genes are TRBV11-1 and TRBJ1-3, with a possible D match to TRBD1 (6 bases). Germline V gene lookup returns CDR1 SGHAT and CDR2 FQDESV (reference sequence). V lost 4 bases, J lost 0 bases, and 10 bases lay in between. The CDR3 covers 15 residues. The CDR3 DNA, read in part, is TGTGCCAGCAGCTCGGGACAAATCTCTGGAAACACC. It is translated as CASSSGQISGNT. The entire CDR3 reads CASSSGQISGNTIYF.

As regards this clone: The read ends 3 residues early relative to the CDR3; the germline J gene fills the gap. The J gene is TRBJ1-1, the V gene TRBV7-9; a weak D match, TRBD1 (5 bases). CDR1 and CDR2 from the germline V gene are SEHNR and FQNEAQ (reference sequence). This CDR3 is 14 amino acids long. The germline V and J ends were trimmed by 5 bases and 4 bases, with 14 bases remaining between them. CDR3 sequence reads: CASSHPVGATEAFF. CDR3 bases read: TGTGCCAGCAGCCACCCCGTTGGGGCCACTGAA.

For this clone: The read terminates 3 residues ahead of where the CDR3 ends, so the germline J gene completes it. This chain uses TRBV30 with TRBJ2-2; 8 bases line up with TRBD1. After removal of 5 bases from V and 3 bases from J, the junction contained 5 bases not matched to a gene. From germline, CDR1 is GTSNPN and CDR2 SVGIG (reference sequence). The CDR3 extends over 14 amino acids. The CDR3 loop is CAWSRGQDTGELFF. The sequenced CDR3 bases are TGTGCCTGGTCTCGGGGACAGGACACCGGGGAG.

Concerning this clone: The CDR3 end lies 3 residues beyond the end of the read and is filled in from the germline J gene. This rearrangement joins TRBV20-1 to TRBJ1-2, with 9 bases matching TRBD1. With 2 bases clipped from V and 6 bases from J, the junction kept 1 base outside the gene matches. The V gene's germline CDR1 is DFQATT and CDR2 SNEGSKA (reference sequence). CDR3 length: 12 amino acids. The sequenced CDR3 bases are TGCAGTGCTAGAACAGGGGGCAATGGC. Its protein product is CSARTGGNG. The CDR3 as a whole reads CSARTGGNGYTF.

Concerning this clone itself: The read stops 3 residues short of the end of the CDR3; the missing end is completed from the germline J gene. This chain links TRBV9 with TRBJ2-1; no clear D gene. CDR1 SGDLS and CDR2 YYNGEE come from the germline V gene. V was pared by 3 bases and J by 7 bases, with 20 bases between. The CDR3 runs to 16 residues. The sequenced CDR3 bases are TGTGCCAGCAGCGACGACCGAGGCGGCGGTGGGAATGAG. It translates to CASSDDRGGGGNE. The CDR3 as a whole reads CASSDDRGGGGNEQFF.

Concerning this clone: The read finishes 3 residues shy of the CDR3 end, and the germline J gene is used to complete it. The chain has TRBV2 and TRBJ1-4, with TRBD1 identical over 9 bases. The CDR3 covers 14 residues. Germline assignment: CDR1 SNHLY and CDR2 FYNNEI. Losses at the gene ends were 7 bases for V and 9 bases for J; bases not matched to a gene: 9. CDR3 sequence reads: CASKPDRGNQKLFF. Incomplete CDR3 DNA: TGTGCCAGCAAGCCCGACAGGGGGAATCAAAAA.

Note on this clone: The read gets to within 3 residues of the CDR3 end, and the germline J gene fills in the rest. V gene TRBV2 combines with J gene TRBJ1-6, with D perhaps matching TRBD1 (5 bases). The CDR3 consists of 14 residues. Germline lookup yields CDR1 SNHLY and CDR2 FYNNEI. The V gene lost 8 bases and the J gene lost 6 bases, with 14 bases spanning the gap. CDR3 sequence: CASAPQGINSPLHF. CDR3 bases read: TGTGCCAGCGCGCCGCAGGGTATTAATTCACCC.